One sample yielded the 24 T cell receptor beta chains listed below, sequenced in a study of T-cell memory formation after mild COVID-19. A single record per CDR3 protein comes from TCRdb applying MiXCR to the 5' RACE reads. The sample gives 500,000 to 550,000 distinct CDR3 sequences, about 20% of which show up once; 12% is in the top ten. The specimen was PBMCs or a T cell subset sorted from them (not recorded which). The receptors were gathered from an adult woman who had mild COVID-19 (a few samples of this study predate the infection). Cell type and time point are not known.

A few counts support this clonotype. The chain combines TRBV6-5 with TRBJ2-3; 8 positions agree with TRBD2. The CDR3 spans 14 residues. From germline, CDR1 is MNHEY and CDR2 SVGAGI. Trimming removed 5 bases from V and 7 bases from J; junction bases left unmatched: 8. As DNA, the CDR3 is TGTGCCAGCAGTCAGCGGGAGTTGGTATATACGCAGTATTTT. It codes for CASSQRELVYTQYF.

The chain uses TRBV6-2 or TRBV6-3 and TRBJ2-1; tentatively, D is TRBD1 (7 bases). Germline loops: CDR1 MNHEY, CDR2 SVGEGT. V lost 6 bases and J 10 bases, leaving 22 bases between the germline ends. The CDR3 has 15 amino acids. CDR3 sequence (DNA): TGTGCCAGCAGCCTTCGACTAGTCCAGGGGGTCGAGCAGTTCTTC. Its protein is CASSLRLVQGVEQFF.

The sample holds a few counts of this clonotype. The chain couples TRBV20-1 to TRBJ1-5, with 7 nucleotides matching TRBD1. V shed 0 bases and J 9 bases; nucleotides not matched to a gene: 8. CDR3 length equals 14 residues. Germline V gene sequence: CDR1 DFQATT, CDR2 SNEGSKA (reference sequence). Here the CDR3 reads CSAREGTANGPQHF. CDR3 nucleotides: TGCAGTGCTAGAGAAGGGACAGCCAATGGGCCCCAGCATTTT.

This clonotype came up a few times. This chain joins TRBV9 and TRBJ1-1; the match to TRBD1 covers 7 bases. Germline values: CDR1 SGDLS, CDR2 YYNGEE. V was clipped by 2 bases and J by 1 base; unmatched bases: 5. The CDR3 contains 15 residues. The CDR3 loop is CASSVGGTENTEAFF. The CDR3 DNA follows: TGTGCCAGCAGCGTCGGGGGGACAGAGAACACTGAAGCTTTCTTT.

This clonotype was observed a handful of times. The CDR3 bases are TGTGCCAGCAGTTTTGGACTAGCGGACCAATACAATGAGCAGTTCTTC. Its translation is CASSFGLADQYNEQFF. The J gene is TRBJ2-1, the V gene TRBV12-3 or TRBV12-4; TRBD2 agrees at 10 bases. With 3 bases clipped from V and 4 bases from J, the junction kept 6 bases outside the gene matches. This CDR3 has 16 amino acids.

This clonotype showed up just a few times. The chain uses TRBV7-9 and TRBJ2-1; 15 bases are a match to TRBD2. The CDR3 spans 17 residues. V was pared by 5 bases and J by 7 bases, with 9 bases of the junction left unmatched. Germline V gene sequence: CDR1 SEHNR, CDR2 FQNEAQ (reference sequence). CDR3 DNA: TGTGCCAGCAGCCCCACCCAAGGACTAGCGGGAGGGAATGAGCAGTTCTTC. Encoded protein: CASSPTQGLAGGNEQFF.

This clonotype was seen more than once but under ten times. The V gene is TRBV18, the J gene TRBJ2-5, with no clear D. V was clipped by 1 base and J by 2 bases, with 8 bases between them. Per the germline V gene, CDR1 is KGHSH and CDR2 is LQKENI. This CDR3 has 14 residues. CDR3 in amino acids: CASSPRREQETQYF. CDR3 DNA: TGTGCCAGCTCACCACGGCGAGAACAAGAGACCCAGTACTTC.

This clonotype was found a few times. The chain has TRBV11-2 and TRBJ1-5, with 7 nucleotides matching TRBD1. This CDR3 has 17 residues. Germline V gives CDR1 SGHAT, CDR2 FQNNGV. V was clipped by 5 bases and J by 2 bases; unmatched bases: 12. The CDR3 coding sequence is TGTGCCAGCAGCCGACCCAACTACAGGGGTGGCAATCAGCCCCAGCATTTT. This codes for CASSRPNYRGGNQPQHF.

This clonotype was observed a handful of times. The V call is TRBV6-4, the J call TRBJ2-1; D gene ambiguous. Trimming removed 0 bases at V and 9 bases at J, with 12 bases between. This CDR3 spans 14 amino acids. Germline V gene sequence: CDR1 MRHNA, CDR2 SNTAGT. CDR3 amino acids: CASSDSTSSTEQFF. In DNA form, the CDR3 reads TGTGCCAGCAGTGACTCAACATCTTCGACTGAGCAGTTCTTC.

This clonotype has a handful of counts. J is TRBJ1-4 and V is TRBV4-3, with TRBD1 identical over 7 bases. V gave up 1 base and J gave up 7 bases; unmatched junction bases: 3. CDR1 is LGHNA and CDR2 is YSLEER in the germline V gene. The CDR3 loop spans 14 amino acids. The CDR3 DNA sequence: TGCGCCAGCAGCCAAGGACAGGGAAGTGAAAAACTGTTTTTT. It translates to CASSQGQGSEKLFF.

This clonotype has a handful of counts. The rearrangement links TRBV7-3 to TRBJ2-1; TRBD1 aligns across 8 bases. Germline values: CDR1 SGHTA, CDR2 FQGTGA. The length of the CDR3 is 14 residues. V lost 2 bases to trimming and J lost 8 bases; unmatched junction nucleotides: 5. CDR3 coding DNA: TGTGCCAGCAGCTTAGGACAGGGAACATATGAGCAGTTCTTC. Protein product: CASSLGQGTYEQFF. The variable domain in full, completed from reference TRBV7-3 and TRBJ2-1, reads GAGVSQTPSNKVTEKGKYVELRCDPISGHTALYWYRQSLGQGPEFLIYFQGTGAADDSGLPNDRFFAVRPEGSVSTLKIQRTERGDSAVYLCASSLGQGTYEQFFGPGTRLTVL.

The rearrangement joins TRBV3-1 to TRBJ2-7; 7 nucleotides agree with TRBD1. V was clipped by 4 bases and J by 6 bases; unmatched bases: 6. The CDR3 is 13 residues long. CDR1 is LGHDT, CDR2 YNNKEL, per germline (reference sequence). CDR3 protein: CASSLQGVGEQYF. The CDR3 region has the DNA TGTGCCAGCAGCCTGCAGGGGGTAGGCGAGCAGTACTTC.

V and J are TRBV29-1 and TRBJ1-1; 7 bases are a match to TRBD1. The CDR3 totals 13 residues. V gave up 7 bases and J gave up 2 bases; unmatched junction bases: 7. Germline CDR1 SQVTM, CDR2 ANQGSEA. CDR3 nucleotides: TGCAGCGCCCCCGGGACAGCTAACACTGAAGCTTTCTTT. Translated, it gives CSAPGTANTEAFF.

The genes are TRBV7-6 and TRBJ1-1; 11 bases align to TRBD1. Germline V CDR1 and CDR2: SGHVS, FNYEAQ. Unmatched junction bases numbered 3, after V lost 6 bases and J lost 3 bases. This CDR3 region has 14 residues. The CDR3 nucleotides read TGTGCCAGCAGGGGGACAGGGGGATACACTGAAGCTTTCTTT. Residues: CASRGTGGYTEAFF. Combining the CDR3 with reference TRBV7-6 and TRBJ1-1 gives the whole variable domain GAGVSQSPRYKVTKRGQDVALRCDPISGHVSLYWYRQALGQGPEFLTYFNYEAQQDKSGLPNDRFSAERPEGSISTLTIQRTEQRDSAMYRCASRGTGGYTEAFFGQGTRLTVV.

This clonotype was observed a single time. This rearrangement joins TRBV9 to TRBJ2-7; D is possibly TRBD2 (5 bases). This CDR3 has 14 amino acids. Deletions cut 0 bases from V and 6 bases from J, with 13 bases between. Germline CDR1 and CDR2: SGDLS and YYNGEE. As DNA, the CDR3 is TGTGCCAGCAGCGTAGTGCCAGAGGGAACCGAGCAGTACTTC. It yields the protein CASSVVPEGTEQYF.

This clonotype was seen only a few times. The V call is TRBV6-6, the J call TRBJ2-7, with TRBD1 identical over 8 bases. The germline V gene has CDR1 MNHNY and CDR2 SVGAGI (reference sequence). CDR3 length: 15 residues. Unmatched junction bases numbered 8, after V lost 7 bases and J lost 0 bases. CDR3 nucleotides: TGTGCCAGCATCACCCAGGGGGCGGCCTCCTACGAGCAGTACTTC. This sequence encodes CASITQGAASYEQYF.

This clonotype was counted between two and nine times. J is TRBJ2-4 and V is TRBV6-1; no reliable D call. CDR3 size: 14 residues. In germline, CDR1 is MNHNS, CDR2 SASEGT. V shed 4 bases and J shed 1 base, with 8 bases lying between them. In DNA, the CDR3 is TGTGCCAGCAGTGGAGGTCTGGCCAAAAACATTCAGTACTTC. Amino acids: CASSGGLAKNIQYF.

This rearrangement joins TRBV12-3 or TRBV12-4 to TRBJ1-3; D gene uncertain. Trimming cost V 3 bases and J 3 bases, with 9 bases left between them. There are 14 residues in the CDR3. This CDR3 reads CASSFEEVGNTIYF. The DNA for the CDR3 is TGTGCCAGCAGTTTTGAGGAAGTTGGAAACACCATATATTTT.

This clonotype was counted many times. CDR3 in amino acids: CASSLRLAELSYEQYF. The CDR3 coding sequence is TGTGCCAGCAGCTTAAGGCTAGCGGAGCTCTCCTACGAGCAGTACTTC. The J gene is TRBJ2-7, the V gene TRBV7-9, with TRBD2 matching over 7 bases. Losses at the gene ends were 2 bases for V and 0 bases for J; bases not matched to a gene: 7. Germline V CDR1 and CDR2: SEHNR, FQNEAQ (reference sequence). CDR3 size: 16 residues. The variable domain in full, completed from reference TRBV7-9 and TRBJ2-7, reads DTGVSQNPRHKITKRGQNVTFRCDPISEHNRLYWYRQTLGQGPEFLTYFQNEAQLEKSRLLSDRFSAERPKGSFSTLEIQRTEQGDSAMYLCASSLRLAELSYEQYFGPGTRLTVT.

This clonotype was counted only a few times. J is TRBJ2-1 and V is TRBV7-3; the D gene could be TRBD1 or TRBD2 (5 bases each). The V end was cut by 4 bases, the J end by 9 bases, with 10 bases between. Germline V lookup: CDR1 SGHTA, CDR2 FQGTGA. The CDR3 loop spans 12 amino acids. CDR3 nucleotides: TGTGCCAGCAGCTCCGGGGCGGGTGAGCAGTTCTTC. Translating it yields CASSSGAGEQFF.

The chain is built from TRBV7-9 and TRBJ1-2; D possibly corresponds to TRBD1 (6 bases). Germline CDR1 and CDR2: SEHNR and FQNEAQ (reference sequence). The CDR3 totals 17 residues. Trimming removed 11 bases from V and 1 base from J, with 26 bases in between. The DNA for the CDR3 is TGTGCCGTATCTCACCAGGGGAAGCGCCGCGGTAACTATGGCTACACCTTC. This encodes CAVSHQGKRRGNYGYTF.

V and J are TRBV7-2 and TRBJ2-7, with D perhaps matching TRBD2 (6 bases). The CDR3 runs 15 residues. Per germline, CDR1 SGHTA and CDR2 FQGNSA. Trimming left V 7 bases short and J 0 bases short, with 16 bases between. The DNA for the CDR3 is TGTGCCAGCACCTTGGCGGGAAGTTTCTCCTACGAGCAGTACTTC. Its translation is CASTLAGSFSYEQYF. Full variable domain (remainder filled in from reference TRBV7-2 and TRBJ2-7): GAGVSQSPSNKVTEKGKDVELRCDPISGHTALYWYRQSLGQGLEFLIYFQGNSAPDKSGLPSDRFSAERTGGSVSTLTIQRTQQEDSAVYLCASTLAGSFSYEQYFGPGTRLTVT.

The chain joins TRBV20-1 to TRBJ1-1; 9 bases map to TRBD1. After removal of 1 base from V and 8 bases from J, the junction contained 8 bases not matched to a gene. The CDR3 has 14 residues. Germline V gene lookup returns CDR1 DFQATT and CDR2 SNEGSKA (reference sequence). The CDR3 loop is CSARVRTGAGEAFF. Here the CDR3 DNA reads TGCAGTGCTAGAGTTAGGACAGGGGCCGGGGAAGCTTTCTTT.

The DNA for the CDR3 is TGTGCCAGCAGCTTAGCGAGACAGGGGCTCTATGGCTACACCTTC. This gives the protein CASSLARQGLYGYTF. The genes are TRBV7-9 and TRBJ1-2; 8 bases line up with TRBD1. Per germline, CDR1 SEHNR and CDR2 FQNEAQ (reference sequence). The trim removed 0 bases at V and 4 bases at J, leaving 4 bases unmatched. The CDR3 totals 15 residues.